This passage covers 10 T cell receptor beta chains from one sample sequenced in a study of blood T cell repertoires in COVID-19 (dated by TCRdb to 2019 to 2021). The library relied on the immunoSEQ multiplex PCR assay. TCRdb carries this immuneACCESS record with in-frame sequences only. Its versions omit some clonotypes, under half of them owing to an unresolved V gene in the studies checked, with the rest unexplained. Across this sample there are approximately 230,000 clones, with more than 70% seen only once. The ten largest clones represent 4.5% to 7% of the sample. The material sequenced was peripheral blood. Receptor source: a man older than 75 with acute or convalescent COVID-19.

The V and J genes are TRBV28 and TRBJ1-4, with TRBD1 matching 10 bases. V was clipped by 4 bases and J by 8 bases; unmatched bases: 4. The germline CDR1 and CDR2 sequences are MDHEN and SYDVKM. This CDR3 is 14 amino acids long. The CDR3 region is CASSSGQGGEKLFF. DNA of the CDR3: TGTGCCAGCAGTTCCGGACAGGGGGGGGAAAAACTGTTTTTT.

V gene TRBV6-5 combines with J gene TRBJ1-6; 7 nucleotides line up with TRBD1. CDR1 is MNHEY, CDR2 SVGAGI, per germline. The CDR3 is 15 residues long. V gave up 7 bases and J gave up 10 bases; unmatched junction bases: 13. CDR3 nucleotide sequence: TGTGCCAGCACCCCGGGACAGCGGATAAGCTCACCCCTCCACTTT. Translated, it gives CASTPGQRISSPLHF.

This chain connects TRBV2 to TRBJ2-1, with 7 bases matching TRBD2. Germline CDR1 reads SNHLY; CDR2 reads FYNNEI. The CDR3 loop spans 17 amino acids. V lost 5 bases to trimming and J lost 0 bases; unmatched junction nucleotides: 10. The CDR3 nucleotides are TGTGCCAGCAGTAGGACTAGACCTCTCGACTCCTACAATGAGCAGTTCTTC. Its translation: CASSRTRPLDSYNEQFF.

This rearrangement joins TRBV2 to TRBJ1-6; 7 bases agree with TRBD1. The CDR3 length is 14 residues. Germline V gives CDR1 SNHLY, CDR2 FYNNEI. V was clipped by 4 bases and J by 7 bases; unmatched bases: 4. The CDR3 coding sequence is TGTGCCAGCAGTGTCGGACAGGAGAATTCACCCCTCCACTTT. This translates into CASSVGQENSPLHF.

V is TRBV7-2 and J is TRBJ1-1; D call uncertain. V lost 4 bases to trimming and J lost 5 bases, with 8 bases between them. The CDR3 covers 12 residues. The germline CDR1 and CDR2 sequences are SGHTA and FQGNSA. CDR3 sequence reads: CASSSKRTEAFF. In DNA form, the CDR3 reads TGTGCCAGCAGCTCCAAGCGGACTGAAGCTTTCTTT. Based on the CDR3 plus reference TRBV7-2 and TRBJ1-1, the full variable domain is GAGVSQSPSNKVTEKGKDVELRCDPISGHTALYWYRQSLGQGLEFLIYFQGNSAPDKSGLPSDRFSAERTGGSVSTLTIQRTQQEDSAVYLCASSSKRTEAFFGQGTRLTVV.

The chain employs TRBV28 and TRBJ1-2; D not resolved. The CDR3 contains 14 residues. V was shortened by 5 bases and J by 6 bases, with 16 bases between the two germline ends. Germline assignment: CDR1 MDHEN and CDR2 SYDVKM. CDR3 amino acids: CASSPRGRADGYTF. The CDR3 DNA is TGTGCCAGCAGTCCGAGAGGGAGGGCGGATGGCTACACCTTC.

The chain recombines TRBV24-1 with TRBJ1-5; D ambiguous. V gave up 9 bases and J gave up 3 bases, with 11 bases separating them. Per the germline V gene, CDR1 is KGHDR and CDR2 is SFDVKD. The length of the CDR3 is 13 residues. The CDR3 protein is CATQIADNQPQHF. DNA of the CDR3: TGTGCCACCCAGATCGCCGACAATCAGCCCCAGCATTTT.

The V call is TRBV3-1 (or the pseudogene TRBV3-2), the J call TRBJ1-1; D not certain. Germline assignment: CDR1 LGHDT and CDR2 YNNKEL (reference sequence). The V end was cut by 1 base, the J end by 12 bases, with 15 bases between. This CDR3 is 13 amino acids long. As DNA, the CDR3 is TGTGCCAGCAGCCAAGGTGAGATGAGTGCAACTTTCTTT. Translation: CASSQGEMSATFF.

The gene calls are TRBV4-1 and TRBJ2-1; 14 bases align to TRBD2. With V trimmed by 5 bases and J by 10 bases, 7 bases remained unmatched. Germline values: CDR1 MGHRA, CDR2 YSYEKL. The CDR3 is 15 amino acids. CDR3 sequence reads: CASSEGTSGRGEQFF. CDR3 DNA: TGCGCCAGCAGCGAAGGGACTAGCGGGAGAGGGGAGCAGTTCTTC.

V usage is TRBV7-9 and J usage is TRBJ2-1; weak D call: TRBD2 (7 bases). Germline CDR1 reads SEHNR; CDR2 reads FQNEAQ (reference sequence). The germline V and J ends were trimmed by 5 bases and 7 bases, with 21 bases remaining between them. The CDR3 length is 16 residues. The CDR3 sequence: CASSATWGGAYNEQFF. The DNA for the CDR3 is TGTGCCAGCAGCGCCACATGGGGGGGCGCGTATAATGAGCAGTTCTTC.